This is a list of T cell receptor beta chains from one sample in a study of blood T cell repertoires in COVID-19. TCRdb's copy holds only in-frame clones and misses some; the assay was immunoSEQ multiplex PCR. Of roughly 200,000 clones in the sample, 84% were seen once. The sample was peripheral blood. The receptor set was obtained from a human donor in a cohort sampled during active COVID-19. The CDR3 runs from the conserved cysteine through the conserved F or W. D genes are given only for firm matches. Only part of the rows carry a size: once, few, many, or a class if the clone is expanded.

abundance	len	d_gene	v_gene	j_gene	CDR3nt	CDR3aa
-	15	TRBD1	TRBV28	TRBJ2-5	TGTGCCAGCAGTTTCGGACAGGGGGCGCGTGAGACCCAGTACTTC	CASSFGQGARETQYF
few	13	TRBD1	TRBV6-4	TRBJ2-4	TGTGCCAGCAGCGTGGACAGGGCAAACATTCAGTACTTC	CASSVDRANIQYF
-	15	-	TRBV10-3	TRBJ2-3	TGTGCCATCAGTGAGTCGAAGAGTATCCCAGATACGCAGTATTTT	CAISESKSIPDTQYF
-	15	-	TRBV28	TRBJ2-5	TGTGCCAGCAGTTTATTGGGGGACACTAAAGAGACCCAGTACTTC	CASSLLGDTKETQYF
-	13	-	TRBV25-1	TRBJ1-5	TGTGCCAGCAGTGAATTGCTGGGCCAGCCCCAGCATTTT	CASSELLGQPQHF
-	15	-	TRBV7-7	TRBJ2-1	TGTGCTAGCAGCTTAGCGGAGGGCTCCTACAATGAGCAGTTCTTC	CASSLAEGSYNEQFF
-	14	-	TRBV7-9	TRBJ2-5	TGTGCCAGCAGCACAGTGACCCGGTCGGAGACCCAGTACTTC	CASSTVTRSETQYF
-	16	-	TRBV23-1	TRBJ2-7	TGCGCCAGCAGTCAAGCGCTAGGAGGGAGGAGGTACGAGCAGTACTTC	CASSQALGGRRYEQYF
-	14	-	TRBV24-1	TRBJ2-2	TGTGCCACCAGTGATTGGCAGGGAACCGGGGAGCTGTTTTTT	CATSDWQGTGELFF
-	16	-	TRBV27	TRBJ1-2	TGTGCCAGCAGTTTATCGGGGGGGGGCGGTGGCTATGGCTACACCTTC	CASSLSGGGGGYGYTF
-	13	-	TRBV2	TRBJ1-2	TGTGCCAGCAACCTCCAGGCGAACTATGGCTACACCTTC	CASNLQANYGYTF
-	13	TRBD1	TRBV9	TRBJ1-2	TGTGCCAGCAGCGTAGGGGACAGGCTTGGCTACACCTTC	CASSVGDRLGYTF
-	18	TRBD1	TRBV2	TRBJ2-6	TGTGCCAGCAGCGGTAGGACAGGATCTAGCTCTGGGGCCAACGTCCTGACTTTC	CASSGRTGSSSGANVLTF
-	15	TRBD1	TRBV28	TRBJ1-1	TGTGCCAGCGTCCGTGACAGGGGATATCGCACTGAAGCTTTCTTT	CASVRDRGYRTEAFF
-	15	-	TRBV6-4	TRBJ2-5	TGTGCCAGCAGCGCCGCACCGGGACTGCAAGAGACCCAGTACTTC	CASSAAPGLQETQYF
-	17	-	TRBV4-1	TRBJ1-3	TGCGCCAGCAGCCCGCGATACGGACAGATCTCTGGAAACACCATATATTTT	CASSPRYGQISGNTIYF
-	17	-	TRBV5-4	TRBJ2-5	TGTGCCAGCAGCACCAAAAGGTGGGAGACCGGCCAAGAGACCCAGTACTTC	CASSTKRWETGQETQYF
-	19	TRBD2	TRBV5-4	TRBJ2-2	TGTGCCAGCAGCGCTACCGGGACTAGGGGGGCCCAGGGCACCGGGGAGCTGTTTTTT	CASSATGTRGAQGTGELFF
-	16	-	TRBV18	TRBJ1-4	TGTGCCAGCTCACCTCGGTCCGTGACAACTAATGAAAAACTGTTTTTT	CASSPRSVTTNEKLFF
-	14	TRBD1	TRBV28	TRBJ1-2	TGTGCCAGCAGATCTCCCGGACAGGGCTATGGCTACACCTTC	CASRSPGQGYGYTF
-	15	TRBD1	TRBV28	TRBJ1-4	TGTGCCAGCAGTTTTGGTGGGACAGGGCTTGAAAAACTGTTTTTT	CASSFGGTGLEKLFF
-	15	TRBD2	TRBV28	TRBJ2-3	TGTGCCAGCAGTTTATATCCGGGAGGGGCAGATACGCAGTATTTT	CASSLYPGGADTQYF
-	14	-	TRBV18	TRBJ1-5	TGTGCCAGCTCCCTGACGGGTAGCAATCAGCCCCAGCATTTT	CASSLTGSNQPQHF
-	15	-	TRBV21-1	TRBJ2-2	TGTGCCAGCAGCCGCTCGGGACAAAACACCGGGGAGCTGTTTTTT	CASSRSGQNTGELFF
-	16	-	TRBV2	TRBJ2-7	TGTGCCAGCGGAGGTTCGCTGGATGGAAGCTCCTACGAGCAGTACTTC	CASGGSLDGSSYEQYF